The 27 T cell receptor beta chains below were found in one sample sequenced in a study of long-term antiretroviral therapy in people with HIV. Samples were assayed with immunoSEQ v3.0 at survey level. Some clones are missing from TCRdb's copy, which holds only in-frame ones; the method was immunoSEQ multiplex PCR. The table shows around 25,000 clones, with 85% to 90% occurring only once. This sample comprised unsorted PBMCs, obtained 1.9 years after starting antiretroviral therapy. The receptors were gathered from a young woman with HIV.

The genes are TRBV29-1 and TRBJ1-3; D not certain. The CDR3 contains 15 residues. Germline V lookup: CDR1 SQVTM, CDR2 ANQGSEA. The V gene lost 5 bases and the J gene lost 4 bases, with 18 bases spanning the gap. The CDR3 nucleotides read TGCAGCGTTAAACGGGCCTCGGGCACCGGAAACACCATATATTTT. Protein product: CSVKRASGTGNTIYF.

The chain joins TRBV23-1 to TRBJ2-5, with TRBD1 matching over 7 bases. TRBV23-1 is annotated as an ORF whose role is uncertain. CDR3 size: 16 residues. Trimming removed 7 bases from V and 4 bases from J; junction bases left unmatched: 15. The DNA for the CDR3 is TGCGCCAGCAACCAAGGACAGGAGAGCATCGTAGAGACCCAGTACTTC. It codes for CASNQGQESIVETQYF.

V usage is TRBV30 and J usage is TRBJ1-1; 8 positions agree with TRBD1. Germline values: CDR1 GTSNPN, CDR2 SVGIG (reference sequence). V shed 3 bases, J shed 11 bases, and the junction held 8 bases outside the gene matches. This CDR3 spans 12 amino acids. CDR3 sequence (DNA): TGTGCCTGGAGCGCGGACAGGGCTTTCGCTTTCTTT. This codes for CAWSADRAFAFF. The full variable domain, in which reference TRBV30 and TRBJ1-1 provide the parts outside the CDR3, is SQTIHQWPATLVQPVGSPLSLECTVEGTSNPNLYWYRQAAGRGLQLLFYSVGIGQISSEVPQNLSASRPQDRQFILSSKKLLLSDSGFYLCAWSADRAFAFFGQGTRLTVV.

The chain has TRBV14 and TRBJ2-1; D is undetermined. The germline CDR1 and CDR2 sequences are SGHDN and FVKESK. Deletions cut 0 bases from V and 5 bases from J, with 8 bases between. This CDR3 has 14 amino acids. The CDR3 spells CASSQDWGNNEQFF. The CDR3 nucleotides are TGTGCCAGCAGCCAAGATTGGGGTAACAATGAGCAGTTCTTC.

This chain links TRBV2 with TRBJ2-7; D is possibly TRBD2 (7 bases). CDR1 is SNHLY and CDR2 is FYNNEI in the germline V gene. V was shortened by 8 bases and J by 7 bases, with 15 bases between the two germline ends. This CDR3 has 12 amino acids. CDR3 region: CASGGARGEQYV. CDR3 sequence (DNA): TGTGCCAGCGGGGGGGCTCGGGGAGAGCAGTACGTC.

The chain combines TRBV18 with TRBJ2-1; D might be TRBD1 (6 bases). Trimming shortened V by 0 bases and J by 16 bases, and 13 bases separated the two germline ends. Germline V lookup: CDR1 KGHSH, CDR2 LQKENI. This CDR3 has 12 residues. Here the CDR3 DNA reads TGTGCCAGCTCACCACCTCTGGGGGCTCTCTTCTTC. Its translation: CASSPPLGALFF.

This chain links TRBV6-5 with TRBJ1-1; D is perhaps TRBD1 (6 bases). Trimming pared 0 bases from V and 10 bases from J, leaving 12 bases between. Germline-derived CDR1 and CDR2 are MNHEY and SVGAGI. The CDR3 totals 13 residues. As DNA, the CDR3 is TGTGCCAGCAGTTACTCGATGGGCAGGGGAGCTTTCTTT. It specifies CASSYSMGRGAFF.

This clone was observed a few times. The CDR3 loop reads CASGRGLAYQETQYF. CDR3 bases: TGTGCTAGTGGTCGGGGACTAGCGTACCAAGAGACCCAGTACTTC. V gene TRBV12-5 combines with J gene TRBJ2-5, with 10 bases lining up with TRBD2. Germline V gives CDR1 LGHNT, CDR2 FRNRAP. This CDR3 spans 15 amino acids. Unmatched junction bases numbered 3, after V lost 5 bases and J lost 0 bases.

CDR3 loop: CASSDYRGQGARSYTF. In DNA, the CDR3 is TGTGCCAGCAGTGACTATAGAGGACAGGGGGCGCGAAGCTACACCTTC. J is TRBJ1-2 and V is TRBV6-4; 11 bases line up with TRBD1. The J segment lost 9 bases and the V segment lost 1 base, leaving 10 bases of the junction unmatched. This CDR3 has 16 amino acids. CDR1 and CDR2 from the germline V gene are MRHNA and SNTAGT.

The V and J genes are TRBV19 and TRBJ2-7; 9 bases agree with TRBD1. The CDR3 is 14 residues long. Germline assignment: CDR1 LNHDA and CDR2 SQIVND (reference sequence). Trimming cost V 5 bases and J 4 bases; bases outside gene matches: 6. The CDR3: CASSPGQGLYEQYF. Written as DNA, the CDR3 is TGTGCCAGTAGTCCGGGACAGGGACTATACGAGCAGTACTTC.

This clone was recorded only once. CDR3 protein: CSVWTLTGTEAFF. CDR3 bases: TGCAGCGTCTGGACATTGACAGGCACTGAAGCTTTCTTT. The genes are TRBV29-1 and TRBJ1-1; possible D gene TRBD1, 6 bases. CDR1 is SQVTM and CDR2 is ANQGSEA in the germline V gene. V was pared by 6 bases and J by 4 bases, with 15 bases between. The CDR3 is made up of 13 amino acids.

J is TRBJ2-5 and V is TRBV4-1, with D hard to call. Germline values: CDR1 MGHRA, CDR2 YSYEKL. The ends were cut back, 4 bases at V and 1 base at J, with 10 bases in the middle. CDR3 length: 14 amino acids. The CDR3 loop is CASSPLVRQETQYF. The CDR3 DNA sequence: TGCGCCAGCAGCCCCCTCGTTCGCCAAGAGACCCAGTACTTC.

The chain recombines TRBV30 with TRBJ1-2; weak D call: TRBD1 (5 bases). The CDR3 is 13 amino acids. Germline CDR1 is GTSNPN and CDR2 is SVGIG (reference sequence). Between the trimmed V and J ends, which lost 0 bases and 8 bases, there was a span of 13 bases. The CDR3, as DNA: TGTGCCTGGAGTGTAGGGGCCATGGGGGGCTACACCTTC. Translation gives CAWSVGAMGGYTF.

The gene calls are TRBV9 and TRBJ1-4, with 7 bases matching TRBD1. The CDR3 spans 13 residues. V was pared by 3 bases and J by 6 bases, with 2 bases of the junction left unmatched. The germline gives CDR1 SGDLS, CDR2 YYNGEE. Here the CDR3 DNA reads TGTGCCAGCAGCGCCACAGGGGATGAAAAACTGTTTTTT. Its protein is CASSATGDEKLFF.

This sequence joins TRBV30 and TRBJ1-4; a possible D gene is TRBD1 (6 bases). Germline CDR1 GTSNPN, CDR2 SVGIG (reference sequence). CDR3 length equals 13 residues. V lost 2 bases, J lost 8 bases, and 12 bases lay in between. CDR3 nucleotide sequence: TGTGCCTGGAGTCTCAGGGGAGGGGAAAAACTGTTTTTT. Residues: CAWSLRGGEKLFF.

The CDR3 sequence is CSANYQNGYTF. CDR3 sequence (DNA): TGCAGTGCGAACTACCAGAATGGCTACACCTTC. The chain has TRBV20-1 and TRBJ1-2; D is uncertain. In germline, CDR1 is DFQATT, CDR2 SNEGSKA (reference sequence). The CDR3 contains 11 residues. V gave up 6 bases and J gave up 6 bases, with 11 bases separating them.

This clone was seen only once. The chain recombines TRBV5-1 with TRBJ2-5, with 10 bases lining up with TRBD2. The germline V gene encodes CDR1 SGHRS and CDR2 YFSETQ. J gave up 4 bases and V 0 bases, and 3 bases lay outside the gene matches. This CDR3 comprises 15 residues. The CDR3 here is CASSLEASGGETQYF. In DNA, the CDR3 is TGCGCCAGCAGCTTGGAGGCTAGCGGGGGAGAGACCCAGTACTTC.

J is TRBJ1-2 and V is TRBV30; weak D call: TRBD1 (5 bases). Between the trimmed V and J ends, which lost 2 bases and 8 bases, there was a span of 12 bases. This CDR3 spans 12 amino acids. Per the germline V gene, CDR1 is GTSNPN and CDR2 is SVGIG (reference sequence). CDR3: CAWSRRGGGYTF. In DNA, the CDR3 is TGTGCCTGGAGTAGGAGGGGCGGGGGCTACACCTTC.

This chain joins TRBV6-5 and TRBJ1-2; maybe TRBD1 (6 bases). Germline values: CDR1 MNHEY, CDR2 SVGAGI. The germline V and J ends were trimmed by 6 bases and 8 bases, with 16 bases remaining between them. The CDR3 runs 13 residues. The CDR3 sequence: CASRRGQPPGYTF. DNA for the CDR3: TGTGCCAGCAGACGAGGACAGCCCCCCGGCTACACCTTC.

The CDR3 loop reads CAISDVGEQFF. CDR3 sequence (DNA): TGTGCCATCAGTGACGTGGGTGAGCAGTTCTTC. The rearrangement links TRBV10-3 to TRBJ2-1; D remains unclear. The CDR3 sequence is 11 residues long. The ends were cut back, 3 bases at V and 9 bases at J, with 6 bases in the middle. Germline CDR1 ENHRY, CDR2 SYGVKD.

This chain joins TRBV7-9 and TRBJ1-1; the D is unclear. V was cut by 1 base and J by 1 base, with 19 bases left in between. This CDR3 contains 18 residues. CDR1 is SEHNR and CDR2 is FQNEAQ in the germline V gene (reference sequence). CDR3 loop: CASSLEAGFGYRNTEAFF. CDR3 sequence (DNA): TGTGCCAGCAGCTTAGAGGCGGGGTTCGGTTATAGGAACACTGAAGCTTTCTTT.

V usage is TRBV2 and J usage is TRBJ1-1, with D uncertain. The germline V gene encodes CDR1 SNHLY and CDR2 FYNNEI. Trimming cost V 1 base and J 3 bases, with 3 bases left between them. CDR3 length: 12 amino acids. This chain's CDR3 is CASSEEHTEAFF. For the CDR3, the DNA is TGTGCCAGCAGTGAAGAACACACTGAAGCTTTCTTT. The variable domain in full, with the rest retrieved from reference TRBV2 and TRBJ1-1, is EPEVTQTPSHQVTQMGQEVILRCVPISNHLYFYWYRQILGQKVEFLVSFYNNEISEKSEIFDDQFSVERPDGSNFTLKIRSTKLEDSAMYFCASSEEHTEAFFGQGTRLTVV.

V and J are TRBV14 and TRBJ1-2, with a tentative D call TRBD1 (6 bases). CDR3 length: 15 residues. In germline, CDR1 is SGHDN, CDR2 FVKESK. Trimming left V 4 bases short and J 5 bases short, with 17 bases between. In DNA, the CDR3 is TGTGCCAGCAGCCGAAGTGGGGACAACCAGTATGGCTACACCTTC. This translates into CASSRSGDNQYGYTF.

V usage is TRBV19 and J usage is TRBJ1-1, with D tentatively TRBD1 (6 bases). The CDR3 length is 15 residues. Per the germline V gene, CDR1 is LNHDA and CDR2 is SQIVND (reference sequence). The V end was cut by 5 bases, the J end by 1 base, with 14 bases between. CDR3 residues: CASSGLQGANTEAFF. CDR3 in DNA: TGTGCCAGTAGTGGCCTACAGGGCGCGAACACTGAAGCTTTCTTT.

The genes are TRBV5-6 and TRBJ1-2; D possibly corresponds to TRBD1 (5 bases). CDR1 is SGHDT, CDR2 YYEEEE, per germline. Trimming took off 0 bases at V and 4 bases at J, with 7 bases between the two ends. There are 13 residues in the CDR3. CDR3 in amino acids: CASSLEGTYGYTF. CDR3 in DNA: TGTGCCAGCAGCTTGGAGGGGACCTATGGCTACACCTTC.

The chain carries TRBV27 and TRBJ2-1, with TRBD1 matching 11 bases. Germline V gene data show CDR1 as MNHEY and CDR2 as SMNVEV (reference sequence). CDR3 length equals 17 residues. V lost 5 bases and J lost 0; bases outside the gene matches: 6. The CDR3 loop is CASSPDRGHYSYNEQFF. CDR3 sequence (DNA): TGTGCCAGCAGTCCGGACAGGGGGCACTACTCCTACAATGAGCAGTTCTTC.

This clone came up a few times. The chain uses TRBV7-9 and TRBJ1-2; possibly TRBD1 for D (5 bases). The CDR3 is 14 residues long. V lost 8 bases and J lost 0, with 13 bases in between. Germline V gene sequence: CDR1 SEHNR, CDR2 FQNEAQ (reference sequence). CDR3 sequence: CASQRGEANYGYTF. CDR3 nucleotides: TGTGCCAGCCAGCGGGGGGAAGCTAACTATGGCTACACCTTC. The whole variable domain, remainder taken from reference TRBV7-9 and TRBJ1-2, is DTGVSQNPRHKITKRGQNVTFRCDPISEHNRLYWYRQTLGQGPEFLTYFQNEAQLEKSRLLSDRFSAERPKGSFSTLEIQRTEQGDSAMYLCASQRGEANYGYTFGSGTRLTVV.